Listed below are T cell receptor beta chains from one sample, sequenced in a study of blood T cell repertoires in COVID-19. The method was immunoSEQ multiplex PCR; TCRdb's version includes in-frame clones alone and lacks a portion of them. The table shows about 210,000 clones, with around 90% occurring only once. Sequenced input: PBMCs or T cells enriched from blood (not recorded which). These TCRs come from a woman younger than 30 who had recovered from COVID-19. Both conserved end residues are part of each CDR3. Each record gives: clone size, D gene, V gene, J gene, CDR3 protein, CDR3 DNA. D genes are given only for firm matches. Clone sizes are given selectively: once, few, many, or a class where the clone is expanded.

-	-	TRBV6-5	TRBJ1-5	CASTPDGGQPQHF	TGTGCCAGCACCCCCGACGGGGGTCAGCCCCAGCATTTT
-	-	TRBV21-1	TRBJ2-1	CASSRDSTYNEQFF	TGTGCCAGCAGCCGGGACAGCACCTACAATGAGCAGTTCTTC
once	-	TRBV6-4	TRBJ1-2	CASSDGQNYGYTF	TGTGCCAGCAGTGACGGGCAGAACTATGGCTACACCTTC
few	TRBD2	TRBV19	TRBJ2-3	CASSMFGGGLDTQYF	TGTGCCAGTAGTATGTTTGGGGGAGGGCTAGATACGCAGTATTTT
-	TRBD2	TRBV7-9	TRBJ2-1	CASSFRGGVGDEQFF	TGTGCCAGCAGCTTTCGTGGGGGGGTCGGTGATGAGCAGTTCTTC
-	-	TRBV3-1/TRBV3-2	TRBJ2-6	CASSQIISGANVLTF	TGTGCCAGCAGCCAAATTATTTCTGGGGCCAACGTCCTGACTTTC
-	-	TRBV27	TRBJ2-1	CASSFTRSNEQFF	TGTGCCAGCAGTTTTACTAGGTCCAATGAGCAGTTCTTC
-	TRBD1	TRBV6-5	TRBJ1-2	CASIGTGGSGYTF	TGTGCCAGCATAGGGACAGGGGGATCTGGCTACACCTTC
-	TRBD1	TRBV19	TRBJ1-2	CASSWTGGDYGYTF	TGTGCCAGTAGTTGGACAGGGGGCGACTATGGCTACACCTTC
-	TRBD1	TRBV7-9	TRBJ1-5	CASSLGQGAVDNQPQHF	TGTGCCAGCAGCTTAGGACAGGGGGCTGTGGACAATCAGCCCCAGCATTTT
-	TRBD1	TRBV28	TRBJ2-5	CASRGQGGGETQYF	TGTGCCAGCAGGGGACAGGGGGGGGGAGAGACCCAGTACTTC
-	-	TRBV27	TRBJ1-1	CASISGDNEAFF	TGTGCCAGCATCTCAGGGGACAATGAAGCTTTCTTT
-	-	TRBV2	TRBJ2-5	CASRQGLEETQYF	TGTGCCAGCAGGCAGGGGTTGGAAGAGACCCAGTACTTC
-	-	TRBV30	TRBJ2-2	CAWSAPHSGQRVLGTTGELFF	TGTGCCTGGAGTGCCCCCCACTCCGGACAGAGAGTATTAGGAACCACCGGGGAGCTGTTTTTT
-	-	TRBV12-3/TRBV12-4	TRBJ1-1	CASSSRGNTEAFF	TGTGCCAGCAGCTCCAGGGGGAACACTGAAGCTTTCTTT
-	-	TRBV4-2	TRBJ2-5	CASSQGGASETQYF	TGTGCCAGCAGCCAAGGTGGGGCGTCGGAGACCCAGTACTTC